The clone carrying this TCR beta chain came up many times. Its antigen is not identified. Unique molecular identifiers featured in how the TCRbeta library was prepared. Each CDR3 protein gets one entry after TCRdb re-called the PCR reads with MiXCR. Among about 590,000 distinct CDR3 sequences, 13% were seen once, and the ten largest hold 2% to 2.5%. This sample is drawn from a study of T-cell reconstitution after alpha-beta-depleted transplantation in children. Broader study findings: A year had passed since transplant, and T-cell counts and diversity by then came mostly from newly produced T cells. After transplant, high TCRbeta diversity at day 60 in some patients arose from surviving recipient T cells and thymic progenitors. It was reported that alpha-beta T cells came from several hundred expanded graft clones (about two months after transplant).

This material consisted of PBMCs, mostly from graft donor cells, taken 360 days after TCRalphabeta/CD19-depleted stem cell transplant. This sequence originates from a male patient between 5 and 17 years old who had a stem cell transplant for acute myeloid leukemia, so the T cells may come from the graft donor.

DNA of the CDR3: TGTGCCAGCAGTGCGGACAGGGTCGAGAACACCGGGGAGCTGTTTTTT. This sequence encodes CASSADRVENTGELFF. V is TRBV28 and J is TRBJ2-2, with 8 positions matching TRBD1. V trimming: 5 bases; J trimming: 1 base; junction bases outside the gene matches: 6. Germline V gives CDR1 MDHEN, CDR2 SYDVKM. The CDR3 runs 16 residues.